The clone carrying this TCR beta chain was recorded at least ten times. Specified treatment: PENTA 11 planned treatment interruption arm or continuous ART arm. These data are taken from a study of HIV-infected children after antiretroviral therapy interruption. The TCR library was built from RNA with a 3' RACE protocol and unique molecular identifiers. TCRdb re-derived calls from the 3' RACE reads in MiXCR, one entry per CDR3 protein. The data contain about 89,000 distinct CDR3 sequences, about 6.9% of them seen just once; the ten biggest clones take up roughly 1%. Germline-derived CDR1 and CDR2 are SGHTA and FQGNSA. Trimming stripped 5 bases from V and 11 bases from J, with 16 bases between. The CDR3 has 13 residues.

The specimen was CD45RA+ CD4+ T cells from PBMCs, pooled from several time points, collected from a donor given antiretroviral therapy, either interrupted or continuous. Subset denoted: naive CD4+ CD45RA+ CD45RO- T cells. The gene calls are TRBV7-2 and TRBJ1-5; D gene uncertain. The receptor's source is a pool of human donors with HIV. Here the CDR3 DNA reads TGTGCCAGCAGCCCGGGAAACCTTAGGGCCCAGCATTTT. It translates to CASSPGNLRAQHF.